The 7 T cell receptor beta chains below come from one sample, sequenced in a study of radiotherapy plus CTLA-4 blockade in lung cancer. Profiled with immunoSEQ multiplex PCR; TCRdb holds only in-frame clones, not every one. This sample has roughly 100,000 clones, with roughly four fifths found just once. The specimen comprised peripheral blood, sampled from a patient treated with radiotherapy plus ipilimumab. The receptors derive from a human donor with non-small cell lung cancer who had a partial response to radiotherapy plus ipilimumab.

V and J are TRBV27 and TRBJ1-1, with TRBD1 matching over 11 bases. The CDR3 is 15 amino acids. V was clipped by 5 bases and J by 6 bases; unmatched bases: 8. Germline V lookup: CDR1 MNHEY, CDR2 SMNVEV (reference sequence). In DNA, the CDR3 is TGTGCCAGCAGTAGGACAGGGGGCAATATCCCTGAAGCTTTCTTT. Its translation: CASSRTGGNIPEAFF.

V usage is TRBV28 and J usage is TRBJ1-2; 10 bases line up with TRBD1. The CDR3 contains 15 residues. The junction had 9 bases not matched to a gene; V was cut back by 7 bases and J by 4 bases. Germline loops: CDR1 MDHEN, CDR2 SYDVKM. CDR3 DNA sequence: TGTGCCAGCACTGTGGTGGGACAGGGGAGCTATGGCTACACCTTC. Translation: CASTVVGQGSYGYTF.

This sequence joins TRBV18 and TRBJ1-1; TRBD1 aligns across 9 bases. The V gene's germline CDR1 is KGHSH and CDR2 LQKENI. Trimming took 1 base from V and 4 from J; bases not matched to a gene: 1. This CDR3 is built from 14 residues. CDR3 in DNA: TGTGCCAGCTCACCACGGACAGGGGCCACTGAAGCTTTCTTT. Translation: CASSPRTGATEAFF.

CDR3: CASSLWGTAGANVLTF. CDR3 sequence (DNA): TGTGCCAGCAGTTTATGGGGGACAGCTGGGGCCAACGTCCTGACTTTC. The chain joins TRBV27 to TRBJ2-6, with TRBD1 matching 7 bases. Germline CDR1 MNHEY, CDR2 SMNVEV (reference sequence). The junction had 2 bases not matched to a gene; V was cut back by 1 base and J by 2 bases. The CDR3 consists of 16 residues.

CDR3 bases: TGTGCCAGCAGCCCCCTCTCTGGAAACACCATATATTTT. Protein: CASSPLSGNTIYF. The chain employs TRBV14 and TRBJ1-3, with D unclear. With 4 bases removed from V and 0 bases from J, the gap between germline ends came to 4 bases. In germline, CDR1 is SGHDN, CDR2 FVKESK. The CDR3 has 13 residues. The variable domain in full, with the rest retrieved from reference TRBV14 and TRBJ1-3, is EAGVTQFPSHSVIEKGQTVTLRCDPISGHDNLYWYRRVMGKEIKFLLHFVKESKQDESGMPNNRFLAERTGGTYSTLKVQPAELEDSGVYFCASSPLSGNTIYFGEGSWLTVV.

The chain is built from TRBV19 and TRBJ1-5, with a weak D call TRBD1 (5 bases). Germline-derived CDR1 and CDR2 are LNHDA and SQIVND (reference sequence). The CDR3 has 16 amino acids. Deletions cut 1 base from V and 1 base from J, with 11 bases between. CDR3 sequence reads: CASSIVRGVSNQPQHF. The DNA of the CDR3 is TGTGCCAGTAGTATAGTTCGGGGGGTAAGCAATCAGCCCCAGCATTTT.

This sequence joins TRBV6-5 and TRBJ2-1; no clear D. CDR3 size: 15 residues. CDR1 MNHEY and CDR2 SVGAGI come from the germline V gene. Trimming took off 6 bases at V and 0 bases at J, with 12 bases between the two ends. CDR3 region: CASSVEQSSYNEQFF. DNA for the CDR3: TGTGCCAGCAGCGTCGAACAGAGCTCCTACAATGAGCAGTTCTTC.